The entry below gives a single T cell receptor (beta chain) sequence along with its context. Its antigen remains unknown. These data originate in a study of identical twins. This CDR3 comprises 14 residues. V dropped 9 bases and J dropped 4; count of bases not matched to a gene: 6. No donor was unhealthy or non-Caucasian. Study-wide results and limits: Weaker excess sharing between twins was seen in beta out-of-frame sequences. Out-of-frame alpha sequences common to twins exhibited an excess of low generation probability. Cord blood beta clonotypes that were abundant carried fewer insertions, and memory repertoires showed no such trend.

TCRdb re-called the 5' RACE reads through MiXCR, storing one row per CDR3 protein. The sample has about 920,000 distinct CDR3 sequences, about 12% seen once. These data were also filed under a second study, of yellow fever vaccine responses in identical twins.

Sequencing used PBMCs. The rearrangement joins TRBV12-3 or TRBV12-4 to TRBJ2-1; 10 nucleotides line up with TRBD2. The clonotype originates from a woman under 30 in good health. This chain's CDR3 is CASLLAGAYNEQFF. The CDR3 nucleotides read TGTGCCAGTCTTCTAGCGGGAGCTTACAATGAGCAGTTCTTC.